The 22 T cell receptor beta chains given below trace back to one sample, sequenced in a study of CD4+ T cells in melanoma (dated by TCRdb to the early 2020s). The library came from the immunoSEQ multiplex PCR assay. As stored in TCRdb, this immuneACCESS dataset retains in-frame rearrangements with V and J assigned. A fraction of the clones does not appear; measured against another copy, unresolved V genes explain less than half of the discrepancy, and the remainder lacks a known reason. The sample data list about 13,000 clones, and 68% of these were observed just once. The ten biggest clones cover 15% to 20% of the sample. The specimen was cells from a culture (not recorded whether cultured in vitro). These receptors all come from a human donor with melanoma.

As DNA, the CDR3 is TGCGCCAGCAGCCAAGAGCGCGGCTTCGTTGCAACTAATGAAAAACTGTTTTTT. Its protein is CASSQERGFVATNEKLFF. V gene TRBV4-1 combines with J gene TRBJ1-4; D not resolved. Trimming pared 0 bases from V and 0 bases from J, leaving 14 bases between. CDR1 MGHRA and CDR2 YSYEKL come from the germline V gene. CDR3 length equals 18 residues.

The chain links TRBV11-2 to TRBJ1-2; 7 bases are a match to TRBD1. The CDR3 spans 18 residues. From germline, CDR1 is SGHAT and CDR2 FQNNGV. The ends lost 5 bases at V and 3 bases at J; junction bases unmatched: 18. The CDR3 DNA follows: TGTGCCAGCAGCCCGTTTTGGGCCCGACAGGGAGTGGACTATGGCTACACCTTC. It translates to CASSPFWARQGVDYGYTF.

The V call is TRBV11-2, the J call TRBJ1-2, with D maybe TRBD1 (5 bases). The CDR3 contains 13 residues. Trimming stripped 4 bases from V and 4 bases from J, with 10 bases between. CDR1 SGHAT and CDR2 FQNNGV come from the germline V gene. CDR3 sequence: CASSWDGRYGYTF. CDR3 DNA sequence: TGTGCCAGCAGCTGGGACGGCCGCTATGGCTACACCTTC.

The gene calls are TRBV7-2 and TRBJ1-1; 8 bases are a match to TRBD1. J was trimmed by 5 bases and V by 4 bases; bases with no gene match: 12. There are 16 residues in the CDR3. Germline V CDR1 and CDR2: SGHTA, FQGNSA. The CDR3 sequence: CASSSGQGYQLTEAFF. In DNA, the CDR3 is TGTGCCAGCAGCTCAGGACAGGGTTATCAACTGACTGAAGCTTTCTTT.

This clone was detected a few times. The gene calls are TRBV6-5 and TRBJ2-7; TRBD1 aligns across 8 bases. V trimming: 4 bases; J trimming: 2 bases; junction bases outside the gene matches: 7. Germline assignment: CDR1 MNHEY and CDR2 SVGAGI. The CDR3 is made up of 15 amino acids. The CDR3 bases are TGTGCCAGCAGTTCAACGAGGACAGGGACCTACGAGCAGTACTTC. Amino acid sequence: CASSSTRTGTYEQYF.

This clone occurred once. The V call is TRBV10-1, the J call TRBJ2-1, with 10 nucleotides matching TRBD1. Trimming cost V 5 bases and J 5 bases; bases outside gene matches: 6. The CDR3 loop spans 15 amino acids. In germline, CDR1 is WNHNN, CDR2 SYGVQD (reference sequence). CDR3 sequence reads: CASSSIGTGDNEQFF. The DNA for the CDR3 is TGCGCCAGCAGTTCAATCGGGACAGGGGACAATGAGCAGTTCTTC.

This sequence joins TRBV19 and TRBJ2-2; perhaps TRBD1 as D (6 bases). The CDR3 extends over 14 amino acids. The germline V gene has CDR1 LNHDA and CDR2 SQIVND (reference sequence). The ends were cut back, 11 bases at V and 9 bases at J, with 22 bases in the middle. DNA of the CDR3: TGTGCCGTCCATCCGGGTGGGGGCCTGAGGGAGCTGTTTTTT. It codes for CAVHPGGGLRELFF.

The chain uses TRBV19 and TRBJ1-6; D is ambiguous. Germline CDR1 LNHDA, CDR2 SQIVND (reference sequence). Trimming took 5 bases from V and 0 from J, leaving 8 bases between them. The CDR3 extends over 15 amino acids. The CDR3 DNA reads as TGTGCCAGTAGTCGCCAGGCCTCCTATAATTCACCCCTCCACTTT. As protein: CASSRQASYNSPLHF.

V gene TRBV11-2 combines with J gene TRBJ2-5; 7 nucleotides line up with TRBD1. V shed 6 bases and J 5 bases; nucleotides not matched to a gene: 12. Germline lookup yields CDR1 SGHAT and CDR2 FQNNGV. The CDR3 covers 15 residues. CDR3 in DNA: TGTGCCAGCAGTCGTCCTACAGGGGTTGGGGAGACCCAGTACTTC. It translates to CASSRPTGVGETQYF.

This clone came up a few times. The chain joins TRBV10-1 to TRBJ1-5; no definite D call. In germline, CDR1 is WNHNN, CDR2 SYGVQD (reference sequence). V lost 2 bases and J lost 2, with 16 bases in between. This CDR3 region has 17 residues. The CDR3 DNA reads as TGCGCCAGCAGTGAGCCAGCGTCGGGCAGTGGCAATCAGCCCCAGCATTTT. Its protein is CASSEPASGSGNQPQHF.

This clone was observed a handful of times. This sequence joins TRBV9 and TRBJ2-1, with TRBD2 matching 10 bases. Germline CDR1 SGDLS, CDR2 YYNGEE. J lost 13 bases, V lost 0 bases, and 7 bases had no gene match. The CDR3 runs to 14 residues. The CDR3 sequence: CASSVVSLAGDQFF. CDR3 nucleotides: TGTGCCAGCAGCGTAGTCTCCCTAGCGGGGGATCAGTTCTTC.

The V and J genes are TRBV6-1 and TRBJ1-6; D is unclear. The germline gives CDR1 MNHNS, CDR2 SASEGT. With 4 bases removed from V and 9 bases from J, the gap between germline ends came to 13 bases. The length of the CDR3 is 14 residues. The CDR3 loop reads CASSVFSEGSPLHF. The CDR3 DNA sequence: TGTGCCAGCAGTGTGTTCAGTGAAGGTTCACCCCTCCACTTT.

The V gene is TRBV5-1, the J gene TRBJ2-2; 12 bases align to TRBD2. CDR1 is SGHRS and CDR2 is YFSETQ in the germline V gene. This CDR3 spans 19 amino acids. The trim removed 0 bases at V and 9 bases at J, leaving 15 bases unmatched. CDR3 sequence reads: CASSLGPSSSGGALRELFF. The CDR3 nucleotides read TGCGCCAGCAGCTTGGGACCTAGTTCTAGCGGGGGGGCCCTCCGGGAGCTGTTTTTT.

The chain links TRBV6-5 to TRBJ1-5; D perhaps matches TRBD1 (6 bases). The CDR3 runs to 14 residues. The germline V and J ends were trimmed by 8 bases and 7 bases, with 18 bases remaining between them. CDR1 and CDR2 from the germline V gene are MNHEY and SVGAGI. The CDR3 bases are TGTGCCAGCCATGAGGGGGGCGTTTTGCAGCCCCAGCATTTT. This gives the protein CASHEGGVLQPQHF.

This clone was picked up a small number of times. The chain uses TRBV5-8 and TRBJ2-2; 7 bases are a match to TRBD1. The CDR3 extends over 14 amino acids. Per germline, CDR1 SGHTS and CDR2 YDEGEE. The V gene end was trimmed by 6 bases and the J gene end by 0 bases; junction bases not matched to a gene: 2. As DNA, the CDR3 is TGTGCCAGCACCGGGACAGCGAACACCGGGGAGCTGTTTTTT. It specifies CASTGTANTGELFF. The full variable domain, in which reference TRBV5-8 and TRBJ2-2 provide the parts outside the CDR3, is EAGVTQSPTHLIKTRGQQATLRCSPISGHTSVYWYQQALGLGLQFLLWYDEGEERNRGNFPPRFSGRQFPNYSSELNVNALELEDSALYLCASTGTANTGELFFGEGSRLTVL.

The CDR3 bases are TGTGCCAGCACTGGGGACACTGAAGCTTTCTTT. Encoded protein: CASTGDTEAFF. The chain couples TRBV6-1 to TRBJ1-1; no definite D call. The CDR3 is made up of 11 amino acids. Trimming took off 7 bases at V and 3 bases at J, with 6 bases between the two ends. In germline, CDR1 is MNHNS, CDR2 SASEGT.

The chain couples TRBV6-5 to TRBJ1-1; the D gene is possibly TRBD1 (5 bases). Germline V gene data show CDR1 as MNHEY and CDR2 as SVGAGI. Trimming removed 10 bases at V and 9 bases at J, with 15 bases between. The CDR3 spans 11 residues. CDR3 nucleotides: TGTGCCATTTCATGGGGGGGGAAAGCTTTCTTT. Translating gives CAISWGGKAFF.

This clone occurred once. The chain has TRBV11-2 and TRBJ2-5, with TRBD2 matching over 7 bases. The V segment lost 7 bases and the J segment 2 bases; nucleotides outside the gene matches: 7. The CDR3 covers 14 residues. The germline gives CDR1 SGHAT, CDR2 FQNNGV. This chain's CDR3 is CASIRSGPQETQYF. For the CDR3, the DNA is TGTGCCAGCATCCGTAGCGGGCCGCAAGAGACCCAGTACTTC. Full variable domain (outside the CDR3, taken from reference TRBV11-2 and TRBJ2-5): EAGVAQSPRYKIIEKRQSVAFWCNPISGHATLYWYQQILGQGPKLLIQFQNNGVVDDSQLPKDRFSAERLKGVDSTLKIQPAKLEDSAVYLCASIRSGPQETQYFGPGTRLLVL.

This clone was picked up a small number of times. Other nucleotide sequences from this sample produce the same CDR3. The chain links TRBV5-1 to TRBJ2-2; D is undetermined. In germline, CDR1 is SGHRS, CDR2 YFSETQ. The CDR3 consists of 14 residues. V lost 3 bases, J lost 1 base, and 7 bases lay in between. The CDR3 sequence is CASSSDGNTGELFF. DNA for the CDR3: TGCGCCAGCAGCTCCGACGGGAACACCGGGGAGCTGTTTTTT.

The chain recombines TRBV29-1 with TRBJ2-2; D possibly corresponds to TRBD1 (5 bases). The CDR3 length is 15 residues. Trimming pared 6 bases from V and 4 bases from J, leaving 18 bases between. From germline, CDR1 is SQVTM and CDR2 ANQGSEA. This CDR3 reads CSVAKGKAVTGELFF. The CDR3 region has the DNA TGCAGCGTAGCTAAGGGGAAGGCGGTCACCGGGGAGCTGTTTTTT.

To note about this clone: This CDR3 is also generated by other DNA sequences in the sample. The chain combines TRBV5-1 with TRBJ2-4; D is possibly TRBD2 (7 bases). V was cut by 5 bases and J by 1 base, with 10 bases left in between. Germline V gene data show CDR1 as SGHRS and CDR2 as YFSETQ. This CDR3 has 14 residues. The DNA for the CDR3 is TGCGCCAGCAGACAGGGAGGGGCCAAAAACATTCAGTACTTC. Translated: CASRQGGAKNIQYF.

CDR3 sequence (DNA): TGTGCCAGCAGCTTAGTTCTGGGTAAGGGGGTATCGAACACTGAAGCTTTCTTT. It translates to CASSLVLGKGVSNTEAFF. The chain recombines TRBV11-2 with TRBJ1-1; the D gene is possibly TRBD1 (6 bases). Per the germline V gene, CDR1 is SGHAT and CDR2 is FQNNGV. Trimming left V 1 base short and J 1 base short, with 19 bases between. CDR3 length: 18 amino acids.